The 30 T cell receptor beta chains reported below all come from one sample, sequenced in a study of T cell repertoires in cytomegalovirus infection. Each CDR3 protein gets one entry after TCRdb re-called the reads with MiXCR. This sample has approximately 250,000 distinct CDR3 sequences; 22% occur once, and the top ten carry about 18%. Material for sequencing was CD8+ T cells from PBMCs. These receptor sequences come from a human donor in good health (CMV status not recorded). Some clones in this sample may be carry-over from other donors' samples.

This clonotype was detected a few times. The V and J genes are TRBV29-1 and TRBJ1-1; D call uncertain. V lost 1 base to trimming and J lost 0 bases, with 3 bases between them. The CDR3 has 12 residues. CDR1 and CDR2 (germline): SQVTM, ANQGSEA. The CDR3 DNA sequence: TGCAGCGTTGAAGCGATGAACACTGAAGCTTTCTTT. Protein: CSVEAMNTEAFF.

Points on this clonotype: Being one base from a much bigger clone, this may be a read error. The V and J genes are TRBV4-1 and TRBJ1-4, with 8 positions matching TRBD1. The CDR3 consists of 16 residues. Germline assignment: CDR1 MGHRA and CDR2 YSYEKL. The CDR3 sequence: CASSQDPRTGRENLFF. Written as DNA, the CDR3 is TGCGCCAGCAGCCAAGATCCTCGGACAGGGAGAGAAAACCTGTTTTTT.

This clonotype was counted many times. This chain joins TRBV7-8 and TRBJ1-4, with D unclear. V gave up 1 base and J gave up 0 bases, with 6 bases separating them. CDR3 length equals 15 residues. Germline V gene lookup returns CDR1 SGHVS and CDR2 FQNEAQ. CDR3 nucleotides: TGTGCCAGCAGCTTAGGCGTGGCAACTAATGAAAAACTGTTTTTT. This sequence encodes CASSLGVATNEKLFF.

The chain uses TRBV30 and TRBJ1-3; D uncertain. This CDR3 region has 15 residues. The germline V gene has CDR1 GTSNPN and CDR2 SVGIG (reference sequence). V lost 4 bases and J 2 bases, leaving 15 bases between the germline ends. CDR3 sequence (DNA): TGTGCCTGGATTCCCGCATCGCTGACTGGAAACACCATATATTTT. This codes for CAWIPASLTGNTIYF.

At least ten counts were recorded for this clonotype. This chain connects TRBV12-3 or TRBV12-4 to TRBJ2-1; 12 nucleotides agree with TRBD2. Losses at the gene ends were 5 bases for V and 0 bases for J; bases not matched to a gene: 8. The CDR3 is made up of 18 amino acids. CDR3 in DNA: TGTGCCAGCAGTCAGACTGGACTAGCGGGGAGCTCCTACAATGAGCAGTTCTTC. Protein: CASSQTGLAGSSYNEQFF.

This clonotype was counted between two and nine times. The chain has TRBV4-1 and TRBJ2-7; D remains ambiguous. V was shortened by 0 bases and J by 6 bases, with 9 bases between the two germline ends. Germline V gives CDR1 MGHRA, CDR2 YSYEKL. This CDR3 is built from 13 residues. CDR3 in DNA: TGCGCCAGCAGCCAAGAGGGATGGTCCGAGCAGTACTTC. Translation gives CASSQEGWSEQYF.

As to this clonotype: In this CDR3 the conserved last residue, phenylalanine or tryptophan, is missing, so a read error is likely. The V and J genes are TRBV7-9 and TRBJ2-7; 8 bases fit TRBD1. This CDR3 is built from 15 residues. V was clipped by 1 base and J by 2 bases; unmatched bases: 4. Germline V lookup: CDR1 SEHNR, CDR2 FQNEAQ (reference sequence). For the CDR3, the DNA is TGTGCCAGCAGCTTAGGGGGGACAGGCACCTACGAGCAGTACTCC. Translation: CASSLGGTGTYEQYS.

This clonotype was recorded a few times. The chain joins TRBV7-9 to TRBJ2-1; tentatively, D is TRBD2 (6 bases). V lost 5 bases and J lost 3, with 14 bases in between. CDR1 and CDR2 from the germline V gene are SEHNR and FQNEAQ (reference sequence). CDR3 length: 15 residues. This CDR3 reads CASSHAGGIYNEQFF. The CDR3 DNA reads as TGTGCCAGCAGCCACGCCGGGGGAATCTACAATGAGCAGTTCTTC.

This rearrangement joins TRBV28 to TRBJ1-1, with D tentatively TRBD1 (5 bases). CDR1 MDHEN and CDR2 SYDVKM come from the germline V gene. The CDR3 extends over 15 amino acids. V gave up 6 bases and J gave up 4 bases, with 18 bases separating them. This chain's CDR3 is CASSHHRGSGTEAFF. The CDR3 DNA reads TGTGCCAGCAGCCATCATCGGGGGAGCGGCACTGAAGCTTTCTTT.

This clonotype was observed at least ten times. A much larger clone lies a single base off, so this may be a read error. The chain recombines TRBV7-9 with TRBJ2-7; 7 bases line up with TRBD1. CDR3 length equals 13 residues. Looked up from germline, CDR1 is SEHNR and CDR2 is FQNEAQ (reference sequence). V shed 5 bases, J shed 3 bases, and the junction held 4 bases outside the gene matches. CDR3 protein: CASSQGQIYEQYF. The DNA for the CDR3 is TGTGCCAGCAGCCAGGGACAGATCTACGAGCAGTACTTC.

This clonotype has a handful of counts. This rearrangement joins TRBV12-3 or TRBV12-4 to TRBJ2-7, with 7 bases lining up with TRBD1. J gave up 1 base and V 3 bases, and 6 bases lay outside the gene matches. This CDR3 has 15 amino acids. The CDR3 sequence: CASSLGTEFSYEQYF. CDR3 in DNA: TGTGCCAGCAGTTTGGGGACAGAATTTTCCTACGAGCAGTACTTC.

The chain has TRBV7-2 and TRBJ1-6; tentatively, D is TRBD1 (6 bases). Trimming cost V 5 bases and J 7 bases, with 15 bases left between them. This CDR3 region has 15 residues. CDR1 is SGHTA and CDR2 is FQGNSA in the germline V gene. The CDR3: CASSLQITGNSPLHF. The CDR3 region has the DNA TGTGCCAGCAGCCTCCAAATTACAGGGAATTCACCCCTCCACTTT.

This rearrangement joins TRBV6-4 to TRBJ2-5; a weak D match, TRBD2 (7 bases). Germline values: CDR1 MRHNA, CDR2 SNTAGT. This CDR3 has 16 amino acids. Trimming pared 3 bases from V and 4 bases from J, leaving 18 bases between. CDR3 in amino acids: CASSEQGSRGGETQYF. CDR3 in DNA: TGTGCCAGCAGTGAACAGGGTTCGAGGGGGGGAGAGACCCAGTACTTC.

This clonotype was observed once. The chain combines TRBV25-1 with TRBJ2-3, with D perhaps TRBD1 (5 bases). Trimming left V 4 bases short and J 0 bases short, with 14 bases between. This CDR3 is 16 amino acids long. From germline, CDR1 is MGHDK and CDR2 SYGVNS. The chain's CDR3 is CASSVGAFSSTDTQYF. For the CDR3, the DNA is TGTGCCAGCAGTGTAGGGGCCTTCTCAAGCACAGATACGCAGTATTTT.

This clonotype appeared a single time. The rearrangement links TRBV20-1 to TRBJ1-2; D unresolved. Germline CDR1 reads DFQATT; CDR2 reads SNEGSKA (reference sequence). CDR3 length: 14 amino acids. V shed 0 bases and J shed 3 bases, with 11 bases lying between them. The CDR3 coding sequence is TGCAGTGCTAGAGATCAGGCTGACTACTATGGCTACACCTTC. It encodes CSARDQADYYGYTF.

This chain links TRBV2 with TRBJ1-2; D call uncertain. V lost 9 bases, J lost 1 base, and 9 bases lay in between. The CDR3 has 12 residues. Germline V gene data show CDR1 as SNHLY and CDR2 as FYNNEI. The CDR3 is CASSQDNYGYTF. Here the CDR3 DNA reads TGTGCCAGTTCTCAGGATAACTATGGCTACACCTTC.

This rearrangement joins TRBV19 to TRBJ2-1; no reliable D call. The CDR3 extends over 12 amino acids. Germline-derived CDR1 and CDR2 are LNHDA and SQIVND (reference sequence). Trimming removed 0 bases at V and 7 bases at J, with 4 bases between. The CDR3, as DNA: TGTGCCAGTAGTATAGATTTTAATGAGCAGTTCTTC. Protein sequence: CASSIDFNEQFF.

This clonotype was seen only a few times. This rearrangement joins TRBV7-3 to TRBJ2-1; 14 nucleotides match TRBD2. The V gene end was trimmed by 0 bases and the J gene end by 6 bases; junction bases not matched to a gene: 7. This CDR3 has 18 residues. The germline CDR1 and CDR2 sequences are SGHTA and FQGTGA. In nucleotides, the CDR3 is TGTGCCAGCAGCTTAACGAGACTAGCGGGGGGGACAAGCAATGAGCAGTTCTTC. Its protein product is CASSLTRLAGGTSNEQFF.

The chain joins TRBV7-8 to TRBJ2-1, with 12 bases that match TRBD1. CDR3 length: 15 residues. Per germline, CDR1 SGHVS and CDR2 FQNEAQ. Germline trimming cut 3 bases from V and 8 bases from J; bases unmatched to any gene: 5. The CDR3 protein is CASSFGTGGFDEQFF. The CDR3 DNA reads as TGTGCCAGCAGCTTCGGGACAGGGGGCTTCGATGAGCAGTTCTTC. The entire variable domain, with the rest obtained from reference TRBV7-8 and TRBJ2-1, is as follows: GAGVSQSPRYKVAKRGQDVALRCDPISGHVSLFWYQQALGQGPEFLTYFQNEAQLDKSGLPSDRFFAERPEGSVSTLKIQRTQQEDSAVYLCASSFGTGGFDEQFFGPGTRLTVL.

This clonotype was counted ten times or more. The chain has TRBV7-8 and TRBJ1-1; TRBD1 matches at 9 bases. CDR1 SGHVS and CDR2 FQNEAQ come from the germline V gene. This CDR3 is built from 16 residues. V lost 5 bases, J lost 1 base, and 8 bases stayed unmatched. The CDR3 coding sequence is TGTGCCAGCAGCCCGCCGGGACAGGGAGAGAACACTGAAGCTTTCTTT. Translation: CASSPPGQGENTEAFF.

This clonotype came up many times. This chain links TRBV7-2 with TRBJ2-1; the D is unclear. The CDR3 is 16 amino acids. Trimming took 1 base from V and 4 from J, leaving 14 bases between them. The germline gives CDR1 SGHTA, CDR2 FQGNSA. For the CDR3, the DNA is TGTGCCAGCAGCTTAGTCGCTTTGGCTTATTACAATGAGCAGTTCTTC. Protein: CASSLVALAYYNEQFF.

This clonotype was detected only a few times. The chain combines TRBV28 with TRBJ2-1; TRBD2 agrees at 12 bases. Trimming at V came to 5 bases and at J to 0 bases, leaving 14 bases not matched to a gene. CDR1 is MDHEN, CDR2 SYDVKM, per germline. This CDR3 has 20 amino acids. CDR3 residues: CASSTFRLAGDQSSYNEQFF. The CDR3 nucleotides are TGTGCCAGCAGTACCTTCAGACTAGCGGGGGACCAGAGCTCCTACAATGAGCAGTTCTTC.

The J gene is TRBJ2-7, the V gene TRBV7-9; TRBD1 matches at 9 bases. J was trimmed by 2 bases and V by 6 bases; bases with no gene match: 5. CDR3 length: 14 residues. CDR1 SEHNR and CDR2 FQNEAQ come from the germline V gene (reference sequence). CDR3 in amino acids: CASRSGTGTYEQYF. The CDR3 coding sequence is TGTGCCAGCAGGTCCGGGACAGGGACCTACGAGCAGTACTTC. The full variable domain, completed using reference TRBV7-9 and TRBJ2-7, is DTGVSQNPRHKITKRGQNVTFRCDPISEHNRLYWYRQTLGQGPEFLTYFQNEAQLEKSRLLSDRFSAERPKGSFSTLEIQRTEQGDSAMYLCASRSGTGTYEQYFGPGTRLTVT.

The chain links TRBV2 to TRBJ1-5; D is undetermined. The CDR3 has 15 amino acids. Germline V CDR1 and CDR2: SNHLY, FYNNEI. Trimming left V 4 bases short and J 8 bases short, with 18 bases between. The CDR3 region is CASSGTGPLREPQHF. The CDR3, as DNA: TGTGCCAGCAGTGGTACGGGTCCTTTAAGGGAGCCCCAGCATTTT.

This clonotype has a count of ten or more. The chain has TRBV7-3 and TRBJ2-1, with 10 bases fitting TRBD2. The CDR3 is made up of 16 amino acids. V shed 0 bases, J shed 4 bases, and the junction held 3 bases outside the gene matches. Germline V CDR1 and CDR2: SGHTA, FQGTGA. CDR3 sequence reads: CASSLTASGGYNEQFF. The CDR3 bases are TGTGCCAGCAGCTTAACGGCTAGCGGGGGTTACAATGAGCAGTTCTTC.

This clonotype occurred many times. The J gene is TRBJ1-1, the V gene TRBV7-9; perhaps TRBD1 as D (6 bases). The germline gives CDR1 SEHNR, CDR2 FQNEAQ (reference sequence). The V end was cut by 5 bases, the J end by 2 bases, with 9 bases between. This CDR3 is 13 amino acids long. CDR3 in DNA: TGTGCCAGCAGCCGGACAGAAAACACTGAAGCTTTCTTT. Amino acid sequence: CASSRTENTEAFF.

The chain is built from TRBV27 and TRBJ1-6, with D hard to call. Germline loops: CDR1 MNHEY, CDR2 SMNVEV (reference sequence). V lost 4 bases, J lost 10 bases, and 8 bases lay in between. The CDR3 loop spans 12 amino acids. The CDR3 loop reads CASSSPQSPLHF. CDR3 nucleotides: TGTGCCAGCAGTTCCCCGCAGTCACCCCTCCACTTT.

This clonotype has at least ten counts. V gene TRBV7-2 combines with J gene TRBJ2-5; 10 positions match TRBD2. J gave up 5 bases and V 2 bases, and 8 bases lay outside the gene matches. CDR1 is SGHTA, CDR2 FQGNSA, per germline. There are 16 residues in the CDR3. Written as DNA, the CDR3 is TGTGCCAGCAGCTTATTGGCCGGGACTAGCGATGAGACCCAGTACTTC. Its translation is CASSLLAGTSDETQYF.

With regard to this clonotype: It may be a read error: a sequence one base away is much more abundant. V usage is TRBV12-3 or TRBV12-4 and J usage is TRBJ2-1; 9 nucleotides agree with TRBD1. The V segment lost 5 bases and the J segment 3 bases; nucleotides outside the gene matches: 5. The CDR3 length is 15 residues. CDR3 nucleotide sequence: TGTGCCAGCAGTCCCCGGGACAGGGACTACAATGAGCAGTTCTTC. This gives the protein CASSPRDRDYNEQFF.

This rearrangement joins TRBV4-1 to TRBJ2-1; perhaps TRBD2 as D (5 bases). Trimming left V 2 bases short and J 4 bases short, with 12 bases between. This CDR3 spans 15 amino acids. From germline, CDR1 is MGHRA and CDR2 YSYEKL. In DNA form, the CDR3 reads TGCGCCAGCAGCCAACCCGGGGTGAATTACAATGAGCAGTTCTTC. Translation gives CASSQPGVNYNEQFF.